This TCR beta chain originates from a study of T cell repertoires in cytomegalovirus infection. In the study overall: Well-studied HLA-B-restricted CMV epitopes were used in the study alongside recently identified HLA-C-restricted ones. Public TCR beta signature analysis indicated the presence of both CMV infection and matching HLA type.

In regard to this clonotype: Its antigen is not identified.

MiXCR was run by TCRdb on the reads, yielding one entry per CDR3 protein. The sample consists of approximately 1,000,000 distinct CDR3 sequences, roughly 30% of them appearing once. CDR3 size: 16 residues. V was trimmed by 1 base and J by 0 bases, leaving 11 bases between them. CDR1 SGHAT and CDR2 FQNNGV come from the germline V gene. The clonotype originates from a human donor in good health (CMV status not recorded). Some clones in this sample may be carry-over from other donors' samples. Sequenced material: cultured CD8+ T cells from PBMCs, taken from culture after CMV antigen stimulation. This chain uses TRBV11-2 with TRBJ2-3; perhaps TRBD2 as D (5 bases). CDR3 loop: CASSLVEGPSTDTQYF. CDR3 nucleotide sequence: TGTGCCAGCAGCTTAGTCGAGGGCCCTAGCACAGATACGCAGTATTTT.